The rows below give T cell receptor beta chains drawn from one sample of a study of T cell repertoires in cytomegalovirus infection. Each CDR3 protein is one row after TCRdb ran MiXCR on the reads. The repertoire includes around 280,000 distinct CDR3 sequences, around 9.6% of them detected once, and 2.5% sits in the top ten. Sequenced material: PBMCs. These receptors all come from a human donor in good health (CMV status not recorded). Some clones in this sample may be carry-over from other donors' samples. Each CDR3 is given with its conserved first and last residue. D genes are given only for firm matches. Some rows mark clone size as missing; the rest say once, few, many or name a class of expanded clone.

TRBV28,TRBJ1-6,NA,many,TGTGCCAGCACCTATCCAGGTTGGAATTCACCCCTCCACTTT,CASTYPGWNSPLHF
TRBV20-1,TRBJ1-1,NA,many,TGCAGTGCTAGAGATATAACGGGCGGAATGAACACTGAAGCTTTCTTT,CSARDITGGMNTEAFF
TRBV7-2,TRBJ1-5,NA,many,TGTGCCAGCAGCTTAACCCGGGTAGGCAATCAGCCCCAGCATTTT,CASSLTRVGNQPQHF
TRBV15,TRBJ1-1,NA,few,TGTGCCACCAGCAGAGTCATGAACACTGAAGCTTTCTTT,CATSRVMNTEAFF
TRBV12-3/TRBV12-4,TRBJ1-6,NA,many,TGTGCCAGCAGTTTCGTTAGAGGCGCACCCGGAGCTTCACCCCTCCACTTT,CASSFVRGAPGASPLHF
TRBV7-6,TRBJ1-1,NA,few,TGTGCCAGCAGCTTAGAGTCGGGGGGGTACACTGAAGCTTTCTTT,CASSLESGGYTEAFF
TRBV27,TRBJ2-1,NA,many,TGTGCCAGCAGTTTTCCCCCAGGACCTTACAATGAGCAGTTCTTC,CASSFPPGPYNEQFF
TRBV7-2,TRBJ2-1,NA,many,TGTGCCAGCAGCTTGAGTACAGGCTCCTACAATGAGCAGTTCTTC,CASSLSTGSYNEQFF
TRBV29-1,TRBJ2-6,TRBD1,many,TGCAGCGTTGAGAACAGGGGGTCTCCCTCCTCTGGGGCCAACGTCCTGACTTTC,CSVENRGSPSSGANVLTF
TRBV4-2,TRBJ1-5,NA,NA,TGTGCCAGCAGCCAAGACTCAGGGGCCGAGGGTAATCAGCCCCAGCATTTT,CASSQDSGAEGNQPQHF
TRBV7-9,TRBJ1-1,NA,many,TGTGCCAGCAGCTTAGCACTTGGCTTTGAAGCTTTCTTT,CASSLALGFEAFF
TRBV20-1,TRBJ1-6,NA,many,TGCAGTGCAGAAACAGGCGAATCATATAATTCACCCCTCCACTTT,CSAETGESYNSPLHF
TRBV20-1,TRBJ1-1,NA,few,TGCAGTGCTAGGGGGCAGGTGAACACTGAAGCTTTCTTT,CSARGQVNTEAFF
TRBV29-1,TRBJ2-1,NA,few,TGCAGCGTTGTGGTCAGCTACAATGAGCAGTTCTTC,CSVVVSYNEQFF
TRBV5-6,TRBJ1-1,NA,NA,TGTGCCAGCAGCTTGGCCGCAACGTCGGGCACTGAAGCTTTCTTT,CASSLAATSGTEAFF
TRBV4-1,TRBJ2-1,TRBD2,many,TGCGCCAGCAGCCAATTCATAGCGGGGGACTCCTACAATGAGCAGTTCTTC,CASSQFIAGDSYNEQFF